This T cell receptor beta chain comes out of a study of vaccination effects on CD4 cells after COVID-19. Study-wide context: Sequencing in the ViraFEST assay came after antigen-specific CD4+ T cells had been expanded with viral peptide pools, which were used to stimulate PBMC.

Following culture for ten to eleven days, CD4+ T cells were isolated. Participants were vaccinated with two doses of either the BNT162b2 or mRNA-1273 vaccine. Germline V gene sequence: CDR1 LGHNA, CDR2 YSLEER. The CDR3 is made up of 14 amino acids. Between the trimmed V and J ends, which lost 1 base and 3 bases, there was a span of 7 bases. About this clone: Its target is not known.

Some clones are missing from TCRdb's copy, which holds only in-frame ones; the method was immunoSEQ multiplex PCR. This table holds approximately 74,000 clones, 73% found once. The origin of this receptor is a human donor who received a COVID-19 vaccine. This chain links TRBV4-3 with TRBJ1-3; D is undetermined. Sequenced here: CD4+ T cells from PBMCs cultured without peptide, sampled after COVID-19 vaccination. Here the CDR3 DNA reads TGCGCCAGCAGCCAAGGCAGCAGTGGAAACACCATATATTTT. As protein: CASSQGSSGNTIYF.